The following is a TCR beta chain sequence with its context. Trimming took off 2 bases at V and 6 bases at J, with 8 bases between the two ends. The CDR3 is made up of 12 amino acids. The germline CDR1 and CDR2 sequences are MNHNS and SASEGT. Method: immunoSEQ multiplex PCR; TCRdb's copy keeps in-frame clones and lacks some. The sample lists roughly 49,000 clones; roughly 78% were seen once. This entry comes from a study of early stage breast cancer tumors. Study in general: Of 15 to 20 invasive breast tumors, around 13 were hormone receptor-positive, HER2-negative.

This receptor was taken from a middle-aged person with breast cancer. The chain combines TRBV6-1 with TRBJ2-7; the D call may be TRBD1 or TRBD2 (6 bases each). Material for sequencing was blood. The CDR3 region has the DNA TGTGCCAGCAGTGAAAGGGGGGCCGAGCAGTACTTC. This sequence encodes CASSERGAEQYF.